The rows below give T cell receptor beta chains drawn from one sample of a study of shared clonotypes between healthy human individuals. Measured with immunoSEQ multiplex PCR; TCRdb has only the in-frame clones, and not every one. This repertoire shows about 2.4 million clones, around nine tenths found once; its top ten account for over 0.12%. What was sequenced was naive CD4+ T cells sorted from blood. Receptors were obtained from a man younger than 35 in good health. Each CDR3 is given with its conserved first and last residue. A D gene is named only where the DNA matches it firmly. Some rows mark clone size as missing; the rest say once, few, many or name a class of expanded clone.

J,V,D,size,CDR3,DNA
TRBJ1-5,TRBV15,TRBD1,few,CATSSRRTGKYNQPQHF,TGTGCCACCAGCAGTAGGAGGACAGGCAAGTACAATCAGCCCCAGCATTTT
TRBJ2-7,TRBV5-1,NA,NA,CASSLDQTYEQYF,TGCGCCAGCAGCTTGGATCAGACCTACGAGCAGTACTTC
TRBJ1-3,TRBV27,NA,NA,CASRDSSSGNTIYF,TGTGCCAGTCGAGACAGTTCCTCTGGAAACACCATATATTTT
TRBJ2-7,TRBV6-6,NA,NA,CASSQDDGGYEQYF,TGTGCCAGCAGCCAGGACGATGGGGGCTACGAGCAGTACTTC
TRBJ2-3,TRBV6-1,TRBD2,once,CASSDRASGGTDTQYF,TGTGCCAGCAGTGATAGAGCAAGCGGGGGGACAGATACGCAGTATTTT
TRBJ2-6,TRBV30,NA,NA,CAWSRSGANVLTF,TGTGCCTGGAGTCGGTCTGGGGCCAACGTCCTGACTTTC
TRBJ2-3,TRBV9,NA,NA,CASSARGDTDTQYF,TGTGCCAGCAGCGCCAGGGGGGACACAGATACGCAGTATTTT
TRBJ1-4,TRBV5-1,NA,NA,CASSLGGQGATNEKLFF,TGCGCCAGCAGCCTGGGTGGCCAAGGTGCAACTAATGAAAAACTGTTTTTT
TRBJ2-6,TRBV5-8,TRBD1,once,CASSLGDRGPGANVLTF,TGTGCCAGCAGCTTGGGCGACAGGGGGCCTGGGGCCAACGTCCTGACTTTC
TRBJ1-2,TRBV30,NA,NA,CAWSGDRALYGYTF,TGTGCCTGGAGCGGGGACCGAGCCCTCTATGGCTACACCTTC
TRBJ2-7,TRBV7-9,NA,NA,CASSLARMHEQYF,TGTGCCAGCAGCTTAGCGCGTATGCACGAGCAGTACTTC
TRBJ1-2,TRBV30,NA,NA,CAWTEGPYGYTF,TGTGCCTGGACGGAAGGGCCTTATGGCTACACCTTC
TRBJ1-4,TRBV6-5,NA,NA,CASSNRNEKLFF,TGTGCCAGCAGTAACAGGAATGAAAAACTGTTTTTT
TRBJ2-5,TRBV6-5,TRBD2,NA,CASTSGSGIGETQYF,TGTGCCAGCACAAGTGGTAGCGGGATAGGAGAGACCCAGTACTTC
TRBJ2-7,TRBV12-2,NA,NA,CASRPPRAGGSYEQYF,TGTGCAAGTCGCCCCCCCCGGGCGGGAGGCTCCTACGAGCAGTACTTC
TRBJ2-5,TRBV5-1,TRBD2,NA,CASSLNSGGPQETQYF,TGCGCCAGCAGCTTAAACAGCGGGGGACCTCAAGAGACCCAGTACTTC
TRBJ2-2,TRBV2,NA,NA,CASGHRVNTGELFF,TGTGCCAGCGGCCACAGAGTGAACACCGGGGAGCTGTTTTTT
TRBJ1-2,TRBV5-1,NA,NA,CASRPLDNNYGYTF,TGCGCCAGCAGACCCCTTGATAATAACTATGGCTACACCTTC
TRBJ2-7,TRBV2,TRBD1,few,CASSEEQGAYEQYF,TGTGCCAGCAGTGAGGAACAGGGGGCCTACGAGCAGTACTTC
TRBJ2-1,TRBV12-5,NA,NA,CASGLTTNTRTENEQFF,TGTGCTAGTGGTTTGACCACGAATACTAGAACAGAAAATGAGCAGTTCTTC
TRBJ2-3,TRBV2,TRBD2,NA,CASRPRELAGGPTDTQYF,TGTGCCAGCAGACCGCGAGAACTAGCGGGGGGGCCTACAGATACGCAGTATTTT
TRBJ2-1,TRBV7-2,TRBD1,once,CASSSAGTGLNEQFF,TGTGCCAGCAGCTCAGCCGGGACAGGGCTAAATGAGCAGTTCTTC
TRBJ1-2,TRBV4-1,NA,NA,CASSQDSAASNYGYTF,TGCGCCAGCAGCCAAGATTCGGCAGCTAGTAACTATGGCTACACCTTC
TRBJ1-2,TRBV6-5,NA,few,CASSYSGYGYTF,TGTGCCAGCAGTTACTCAGGCTACGGCTACACCTTC
TRBJ2-5,TRBV4-1,NA,NA,CASSHPGGGRETQYF,TGCGCCAGCAGCCACCCAGGGGGGGGTAGGGAGACCCAGTACTTC
TRBJ1-6,TRBV9,NA,once,CASSVSRDGGSLHF,TGTGCCAGCAGCGTATCTCGGGATGGTGGTTCCCTCCACTTT
TRBJ2-2,TRBV19,TRBD2,NA,CASSELAGNTGELFF,TGTGCCAGTAGCGAACTAGCGGGGAACACCGGGGAGCTGTTTTTT
TRBJ1-1,TRBV28,NA,once,CASSLQAGKGGTEAFF,TGTGCCAGCAGTTTACAGGCAGGAAAGGGAGGCACTGAAGCTTTCTTT
TRBJ2-1,TRBV10-3,TRBD1,NA,CAISDPDRVSIDEQFF,TGTGCCATCAGTGACCCGGACAGGGTTTCTATAGATGAGCAGTTCTTC
TRBJ2-3,TRBV7-9,NA,NA,CASSLSRGRTDTQYF,TGTGCCAGCAGTTTGTCCCGGGGACGAACAGATACGCAGTATTTT
TRBJ2-5,TRBV14,NA,NA,CASSRTVGNQETQYF,TGTGCCAGCAGCCGGACAGTCGGGAACCAAGAGACCCAGTACTTC
TRBJ2-5,TRBV6-1,NA,NA,CASSDKQGGSQETQYF,TGTGCCAGCAGTGACAAACAGGGAGGCTCGCAAGAGACCCAGTACTTC
TRBJ1-2,TRBV29-1,NA,NA,CSVEMEGGGGYTF,TGCAGCGTTGAAATGGAGGGAGGGGGTGGCTACACCTTC
TRBJ2-7,TRBV5-1,TRBD2,NA,CASSLGFTSGGISSYEQYF,TGCGCCAGCAGCTTGGGATTCACTAGCGGGGGGATAAGCTCCTACGAGCAGTACTTC
TRBJ2-2,TRBV19,TRBD2,NA,CASSLSGGNTGELFF,TGTGCCAGTAGTCTTAGCGGGGGGAACACCGGGGAGCTGTTTTTT
TRBJ1-5,TRBV2,NA,NA,CASSEGTSNQPQHF,TGTGCCAGCAGTGAAGGGACGTCCAATCAGCCCCAGCATTTT
TRBJ2-7,TRBV19,NA,NA,CASSVPGRQYEQYF,TGTGCCAGTAGTGTACCGGGACGGCAATACGAGCAGTACTTC
TRBJ2-2,TRBV7-9,TRBD2,NA,CASSPGWASGSNTGELFF,TGTGCCAGCAGCCCAGGCTGGGCTAGCGGGTCGAACACCGGGGAGCTGTTTTTT
TRBJ2-7,TRBV6-1,NA,NA,CASSVPRHEQYF,TGTGCCAGCAGTGTTCCAAGGCACGAGCAGTACTTC
TRBJ2-7,TRBV5-4,NA,NA,CASSFGVLQSEAHF,TGTGCCAGCAGCTTTGGCGTCCTACAGAGTGAGGCGCACTTC
TRBJ1-1,TRBV18,NA,NA,CASSPPAGTEAFF,TGTGCCAGCTCACCACCGGCGGGCACTGAAGCTTTCTTT
TRBJ2-7,TRBV11-2,NA,NA,CASSLIGPSYEQYF,TGTGCCAGCAGCTTAATAGGGCCCTCCTACGAGCAGTACTTC
TRBJ2-3,TRBV5-6,NA,NA,CASSLANSGALGDTQYF,TGTGCCAGCAGCTTGGCCAACTCGGGCGCCCTGGGAGATACGCAGTATTTT
TRBJ1-4,TRBV30,TRBD1,NA,CAWSPGQNEKLFF,TGTGCCTGGAGTCCGGGACAGAATGAAAAACTGTTTTTT
TRBJ1-5,TRBV7-9,NA,NA,CASSLDSGGPQHF,TGTGCCAGCAGCTTAGATTCCGGGGGGCCCCAGCATTTT
TRBJ1-1,TRBV6-5,NA,NA,CASRPQGGSTEAFF,TGTGCCAGCAGACCACAGGGCGGGAGCACTGAAGCTTTCTTT
TRBJ2-2,TRBV11-3,NA,once,CASSLAENTGELFF,TGTGCCAGCAGCTTGGCGGAGAACACCGGGGAGCTGTTTTTT
TRBJ1-5,TRBV6-5,NA,NA,CASRADRYSNQPQHF,TGTGCCAGCAGGGCCGACAGGTATAGCAATCAGCCCCAGCATTTT
TRBJ2-5,TRBV19,NA,NA,CASSGSRSETQYF,TGTGCCAGTAGTGGCAGTCGTTCGGAGACCCAGTACTTC
TRBJ2-6,TRBV19,NA,NA,CASSSGAGANVLTF,TGTGCCAGTAGTTCAGGGGCTGGGGCCAACGTCCTGACTTTC
TRBJ2-2,TRBV5-4,NA,once,CASGRTANTGELFF,TGTGCCAGCGGTCGGACAGCTAACACCGGGGAGCTGTTTTTT
TRBJ2-7,TRBV7-9,NA,NA,CASSTSAVGEQYF,TGTGCCAGCAGCACGTCGGCAGTCGGCGAGCAGTACTTC
TRBJ2-7,TRBV11-2,NA,NA,CASSLGESYEQYF,TGTGCCAGCAGCCTGGGGGAATCCTACGAACAGTACTTC
TRBJ2-7,TRBV6-6,TRBD1,NA,CASNIQGEYEQYF,TGTGCCAGCAACATACAGGGGGAGTACGAGCAGTACTTC
TRBJ2-7,TRBV10-3,NA,NA,CAIAAGTSSYEQYF,TGTGCCATCGCGGCAGGGACAAGCTCCTACGAGCAGTACTTC
TRBJ2-1,TRBV6-5,TRBD1,NA,CASSYPRDSYNEQFF,TGTGCCAGCAGTTACCCCCGGGACAGCTACAATGAGCAGTTCTTC
TRBJ1-3,TRBV5-1,NA,NA,CASSFGGRGSGNTIYF,TGCGCCAGCAGCTTCGGAGGCAGGGGCTCTGGAAACACCATATATTTT
TRBJ1-2,TRBV7-9,NA,NA,CASTSSGVSGGYTF,TGTGCCAGCACCTCAAGTGGCGTGTCGGGCGGCTACACCTTC
TRBJ2-1,TRBV4-1,TRBD2,NA,CASRPGLAPFSSYNEQFF,TGCGCCAGCAGGCCGGGACTAGCGCCGTTTAGCTCCTACAATGAGCAGTTCTTC